The 16 T cell receptor beta chains below come from one sample, sequenced in a study of cytomegalovirus exposure and HLA in healthy donors. It was with 60 Vbeta and 13 Jbeta primers that the PCR ran. Here immunoSEQ multiplex PCR was the method, and the copy in TCRdb shows in-frame clones only, minus some. The sample has 250,000 to 300,000 clones, about nine tenths seen once. The sequencing input was PBMCs. All receptors derive from a girl aged 2-10 years in good health and CMV-seronegative.

CDR3 region: CASRPTGEVSGNTIYF. CDR3 DNA: TGCGCCAGCAGGCCCACAGGAGAAGTATCTGGAAACACCATATATTTT. The rearrangement links TRBV4-1 to TRBJ1-3; D perhaps matches TRBD1 (5 bases). This CDR3 comprises 16 residues. CDR1 is MGHRA, CDR2 YSYEKL, per germline. Trimming took 6 bases from V and 1 from J, leaving 16 bases between them.

This clone has only a few counts. This sequence joins TRBV11-2 and TRBJ1-1; 9 bases line up with TRBD1. This CDR3 has 15 residues. Germline lookup yields CDR1 SGHAT and CDR2 FQNNGV. Trimming took 4 bases from V and 1 from J; bases not matched to a gene: 4. CDR3 protein: CASSSGQGWNTEAFF. The CDR3 DNA reads TGTGCCAGCAGCTCGGGACAGGGATGGAACACTGAAGCTTTCTTT. Using reference TRBV11-2 and TRBJ1-1 for the parts outside the CDR3, the full variable domain is EAGVAQSPRYKIIEKRQSVAFWCNPISGHATLYWYQQILGQGPKLLIQFQNNGVVDDSQLPKDRFSAERLKGVDSTLKIQPAKLEDSAVYLCASSSGQGWNTEAFFGQGTRLTVV.

The chain has TRBV5-6 and TRBJ2-3; D remains ambiguous. The length of the CDR3 is 16 residues. Germline V gene data show CDR1 as SGHDT and CDR2 as YYEEEE. V shed 2 bases and J shed 3 bases, with 16 bases lying between them. CDR3 in amino acids: CASSFSSEFGTDTQYF. As DNA, the CDR3 is TGTGCCAGCAGCTTCTCGAGCGAGTTCGGTACAGATACGCAGTATTTT.

The rearrangement links TRBV9 to TRBJ2-1, with TRBD2 matching 9 bases. Germline lookup yields CDR1 SGDLS and CDR2 YYNGEE. J lost 7 bases, V lost 4 bases, and 9 bases had no gene match. The CDR3 length is 15 residues. The CDR3 loop reads CASSLLAGKGNEQFF. CDR3 bases: TGTGCCAGCAGCCTACTAGCGGGCAAAGGGAATGAGCAGTTCTTC.

The chain couples TRBV6-6 to TRBJ1-1; TRBD1 matches at 7 bases. This CDR3 has 15 amino acids. Germline trimming cut 5 bases from V and 2 bases from J; bases unmatched to any gene: 8. Germline V CDR1 and CDR2: MNHNY, SVGAGI (reference sequence). The CDR3 sequence is CASSRYRGINTEAFF. The DNA for the CDR3 is TGTGCCAGCAGTCGATACAGGGGTATTAACACTGAAGCTTTCTTT.

This clone was seen just once. V gene TRBV2 combines with J gene TRBJ2-1; D is perhaps TRBD2 (6 bases). The CDR3 loop spans 15 amino acids. Germline V gives CDR1 SNHLY, CDR2 FYNNEI. V gave up 3 bases and J gave up 2 bases, with 11 bases separating them. The CDR3 DNA sequence: TGTGCCAGCAGTGAGCAGCGGGTCCCCTACAATGAGCAGTTCTTC. Translation: CASSEQRVPYNEQFF.

The V gene is TRBV11-2, the J gene TRBJ2-7; possible D gene TRBD1, 6 bases. Trimming left V 3 bases short and J 2 bases short, with 17 bases between. CDR1 is SGHAT, CDR2 FQNNGV, per germline. CDR3 length: 16 amino acids. The CDR3 is CASSFPIGDIPYEQYF. The CDR3 DNA sequence: TGTGCCAGCAGCTTTCCTATAGGGGACATTCCCTACGAGCAGTACTTC.

The CDR3 reads CASSVAGLAGTNEQFF. In DNA form, the CDR3 reads TGTGCCAGCAGCGTAGCTGGGCTAGCGGGGACCAATGAGCAGTTCTTC. The chain couples TRBV9 to TRBJ2-1; TRBD2 aligns across 9 bases. Germline trimming cut 0 bases from V and 6 bases from J; bases unmatched to any gene: 7. The germline V gene encodes CDR1 SGDLS and CDR2 YYNGEE. CDR3 length equals 16 residues.

The genes are TRBV25-1 and TRBJ2-2; 9 nucleotides line up with TRBD2. The length of the CDR3 is 16 residues. The V and J ends lost 3 bases and 5 bases, in that order; junction bases with no gene match: 7. Germline-derived CDR1 and CDR2 are MGHDK and SYGVNS. The CDR3: CASSDERGAFTGELFF. The CDR3 DNA is TGTGCCAGCAGTGATGAGCGGGGGGCCTTTACCGGGGAGCTGTTTTTT.

The chain carries TRBV18 and TRBJ2-7; 7 bases line up with TRBD1. Per germline, CDR1 KGHSH and CDR2 LQKENI. The junction had 3 bases not matched to a gene; V was cut back by 0 bases and J by 1 base. CDR3 size: 15 residues. The CDR3 sequence is CASSPPTGLSYEQYF. CDR3 in DNA: TGTGCCAGCTCACCACCGACAGGGCTTTCCTACGAGCAGTACTTC.

The rearrangement joins TRBV25-1 to TRBJ1-3; tentatively, D is TRBD1 (5 bases). Per germline, CDR1 MGHDK and CDR2 SYGVNS. CDR3 length: 17 residues. Trimming removed 3 bases at V and 1 base at J, with 16 bases between. The CDR3 sequence: CASSEERGFSSGNTIYF. The CDR3 DNA reads as TGTGCCAGCAGTGAGGAAAGGGGTTTTTCTTCTGGAAACACCATATATTTT.

This chain joins TRBV7-2 and TRBJ2-1, with D possibly matching TRBD1 (6 bases). The germline CDR1 and CDR2 sequences are SGHTA and FQGNSA. Trimming pared 5 bases from V and 5 bases from J, leaving 13 bases between. This CDR3 is 14 amino acids long. This chain's CDR3 is CASSVDSSHNEQFF. DNA of the CDR3: TGTGCCAGCAGCGTGGACAGTTCCCACAATGAGCAGTTCTTC.

This chain links TRBV9 with TRBJ1-4; tentative D call: TRBD1 (6 bases). The germline V gene has CDR1 SGDLS and CDR2 YYNGEE. Deletions cut 6 bases from V and 3 bases from J, with 12 bases between. The CDR3 loop spans 14 amino acids. The CDR3 sequence is CASTEGGSNEKLFF. The CDR3 nucleotides read TGTGCCAGCACGGAGGGGGGGTCTAATGAAAAACTGTTTTTT.

The chain recombines TRBV4-1 with TRBJ1-5, with TRBD1 matching over 7 bases. V shed 3 bases, J shed 0 bases, and the junction held 2 bases outside the gene matches. CDR1 and CDR2 from the germline V gene are MGHRA and YSYEKL. The CDR3 is made up of 15 amino acids. DNA for the CDR3: TGCGCCAGCAGCCAGGGACAGTATAGCAATCAGCCCCAGCATTTT. The encoded protein is CASSQGQYSNQPQHF.

The chain is built from TRBV5-1 and TRBJ1-1; D possibly corresponds to TRBD1 (6 bases). Trimming cost V 6 bases and J 1 base, with 10 bases left between them. Germline loops: CDR1 SGHRS, CDR2 YFSETQ. This CDR3 has 13 amino acids. The CDR3 protein is CASMQGRNTEAFF. In DNA, the CDR3 is TGCGCCAGCATGCAGGGGAGGAACACTGAAGCTTTCTTT.

This clone was observed a handful of times. V usage is TRBV6-5 and J usage is TRBJ1-2; 7 bases map to TRBD1. The CDR3 consists of 15 residues. After removal of 5 bases from V and 4 bases from J, the junction contained 10 bases not matched to a gene. In germline, CDR1 is MNHEY, CDR2 SVGAGI. CDR3 protein: CASSADRVSPYGYTF. In DNA, the CDR3 is TGTGCCAGCAGTGCCGACAGGGTAAGCCCCTATGGCTACACCTTC.